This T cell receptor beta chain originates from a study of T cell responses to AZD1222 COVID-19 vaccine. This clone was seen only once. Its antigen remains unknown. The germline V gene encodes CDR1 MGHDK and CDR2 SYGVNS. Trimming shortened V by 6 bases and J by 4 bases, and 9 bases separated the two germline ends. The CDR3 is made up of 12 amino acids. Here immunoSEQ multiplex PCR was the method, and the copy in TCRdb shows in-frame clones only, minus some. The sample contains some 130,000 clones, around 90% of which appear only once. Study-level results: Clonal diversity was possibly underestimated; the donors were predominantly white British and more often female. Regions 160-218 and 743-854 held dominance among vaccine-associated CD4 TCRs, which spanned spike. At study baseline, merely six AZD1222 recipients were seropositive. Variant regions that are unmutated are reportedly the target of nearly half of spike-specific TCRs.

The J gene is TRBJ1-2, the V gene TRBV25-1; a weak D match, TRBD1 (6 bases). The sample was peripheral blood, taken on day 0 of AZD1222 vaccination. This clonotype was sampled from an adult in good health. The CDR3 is CASSGGGYGYTF. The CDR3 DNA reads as TGTGCCAGCAGCGGGGGCGGCTATGGCTACACCTTC.